This is a list of T cell receptor beta chains from one sample in a study of shared clonotypes between healthy human individuals. The assay was immunoSEQ multiplex PCR, and TCRdb's table has in-frame clones only and misses some. There are some 2.1 million clones in the sample; 90% to 95% occur only once, and 0.13% lies in the top ten. Sample: naive CD4+ T cells sorted from blood. The receptors originated from a man aged 18 to 35 in good health. Both conserved end residues are part of each CDR3. A D gene is named only where the DNA matches it firmly. For some rows the clone size is stated as once, few or many, or as a class when expanded; others skip it.

V gene: TRBV4-1
D gene: TRBD1
clone size: .
J gene: TRBJ1-5
CDR3 DNA: TGCGCCAGCAGCCAGGGGGGACAGGTGAACCAGCCCCAGCATTTT
CDR3 protein: CASSQGGQVNQPQHF

V gene: TRBV30
D gene: .
clone size: .
J gene: TRBJ1-4
CDR3 DNA: TGTGCCTGGAGTGTCCGGGAAAAACTGTTTTTT
CDR3 protein: CAWSVREKLFF

V gene: TRBV7-8
D gene: .
clone size: .
J gene: TRBJ1-4
CDR3 DNA: TGTGCCAGCAGCTTAGGAGGGAATGAAAAACTGTTTTTT
CDR3 protein: CASSLGGNEKLFF

V gene: TRBV29-1
D gene: TRBD1
clone size: .
J gene: TRBJ1-6
CDR3 DNA: TGCAGCGCTTCGACAGGGGGCGAGTCACCCCTCCACTTT
CDR3 protein: CSASTGGESPLHF

V gene: TRBV27
D gene: .
clone size: .
J gene: TRBJ2-2
CDR3 DNA: TGTGCCAGCACCAAATTCGTTTCCGGGGAGCTGTTTTTT
CDR3 protein: CASTKFVSGELFF

V gene: TRBV19
D gene: TRBD1
clone size: .
J gene: TRBJ1-5
CDR3 DNA: TGTGCCAGCCAAAAGGGGACAGGGGGAGGCAATCAGCCCCAGCATTTT
CDR3 protein: CASQKGTGGGNQPQHF

V gene: TRBV7-9
D gene: TRBD2
clone size: .
J gene: TRBJ2-1
CDR3 DNA: TGTGCCAGCAGCCCGGGACTAGCAGTATACAATGAGCAGTTCTTC
CDR3 protein: CASSPGLAVYNEQFF

V gene: TRBV27
D gene: TRBD1
clone size: .
J gene: TRBJ2-7
CDR3 DNA: TGTGCCAGCAGCTTAGAGCCGCCGGGACAGGGGACCTACGAGCAGTACTTC
CDR3 protein: CASSLEPPGQGTYEQYF

V gene: TRBV5-1
D gene: TRBD1
clone size: .
J gene: TRBJ1-6
CDR3 DNA: TGCGCCAGCAGCAACCGGGACAGGGGTAATAATTCACCCCTCCACTTT
CDR3 protein: CASSNRDRGNNSPLHF

V gene: TRBV7-2
D gene: .
clone size: .
J gene: TRBJ2-5
CDR3 DNA: TGTGCCAGCAGCTCTGGAGGGGGCAGTCGCCGGGAGACCCAGTACTTC
CDR3 protein: CASSSGGGSRRETQYF

V gene: TRBV11-2
D gene: .
clone size: .
J gene: TRBJ2-7
CDR3 DNA: TGTGCCAGCAGCTTAGGAGGTGGCAGGGGCCTCTACGAGCAGTACTTC
CDR3 protein: CASSLGGGRGLYEQYF

V gene: TRBV11-2
D gene: .
clone size: .
J gene: TRBJ2-3
CDR3 DNA: TGTGCCAGCAGCCCCTGGGGTGAGGCAGATACGCAGTATTTT
CDR3 protein: CASSPWGEADTQYF

V gene: TRBV10-2
D gene: TRBD2
clone size: once
J gene: TRBJ2-7
CDR3 DNA: TGCGCCAGCGGGGGACTAGCGGCCCTTAGGGAGCAGTACTTC
CDR3 protein: CASGGLAALREQYF

V gene: TRBV4-2
D gene: .
clone size: .
J gene: TRBJ2-7
CDR3 DNA: TGTGCCAGCAGCCAAGGGGGCGGCACTGGCTCCTACGAGCAGTACTTC
CDR3 protein: CASSQGGGTGSYEQYF

V gene: TRBV27
D gene: .
clone size: .
J gene: TRBJ2-5
CDR3 DNA: TGTGCCAGCCGAAGGAGGGGAACTTGGGGCGGGGAGACCCAGTACTTC
CDR3 protein: CASRRRGTWGGETQYF

V gene: TRBV9
D gene: .
clone size: once
J gene: TRBJ2-3
CDR3 DNA: TGTGCCAGCAGCGTAGCTAGCACCTATTCCGCAGATACGCAGTATTTT
CDR3 protein: CASSVASTYSADTQYF

V gene: TRBV29-1
D gene: TRBD1
clone size: .
J gene: TRBJ2-5
CDR3 DNA: TGCAGCGTTGTCCCCCAGGGGGTGAGGCAAGAGACCCAGTACTTC
CDR3 protein: CSVVPQGVRQETQYF

V gene: TRBV6-5
D gene: TRBD1
clone size: .
J gene: TRBJ2-7
CDR3 DNA: TGTGCCAGCAGGAGGGACAGGGAATACGAGCAGTACTTC
CDR3 protein: CASRRDREYEQYF

V gene: TRBV15
D gene: .
clone size: .
J gene: TRBJ1-2
CDR3 DNA: TGTGCCACCAGCATGAGGTCCTATGGCTACACCTTC
CDR3 protein: CATSMRSYGYTF

V gene: TRBV19
D gene: .
clone size: .
J gene: TRBJ2-7
CDR3 DNA: TGTGCCAGTAGTCCTCGGACGGGAGCATGGGGCGAGCAGTACTTC
CDR3 protein: CASSPRTGAWGEQYF

V gene: TRBV10-1
D gene: TRBD2
clone size: once
J gene: TRBJ2-3
CDR3 DNA: TGCGCCAGCAGTGAGGGACTAGAAATAGATACGCAGTATTTT
CDR3 protein: CASSEGLEIDTQYF

V gene: TRBV2
D gene: TRBD1
clone size: once
J gene: TRBJ2-7
CDR3 DNA: TGTGCCAGCAGTGAGTCTGTGACAGGGGTCTCCTACGAGCAGTACTTC
CDR3 protein: CASSESVTGVSYEQYF

V gene: TRBV19
D gene: TRBD1
clone size: .
J gene: TRBJ1-2
CDR3 DNA: TGTGCCAGTCGTATGACGGGACAGGGGTTCTATGGCTACACCTTC
CDR3 protein: CASRMTGQGFYGYTF

V gene: TRBV27
D gene: .
clone size: .
J gene: TRBJ2-7
CDR3 DNA: TGTGCCAGCAGATTGACAGGAGTATACGAGCAGTACTTC
CDR3 protein: CASRLTGVYEQYF

V gene: TRBV6-5
D gene: .
clone size: .
J gene: TRBJ2-5
CDR3 DNA: TGTGCCAGCAGTTTAAGAGGACCCCAAGAGACCCAGTACTTC
CDR3 protein: CASSLRGPQETQYF

V gene: TRBV7-6
D gene: TRBD2
clone size: once
J gene: TRBJ2-5
CDR3 DNA: TGTGCCAGCAGCTTTAGCGGGGGGGGAGAGACCCAGTACTTC
CDR3 protein: CASSFSGGGETQYF

V gene: TRBV10-3
D gene: .
clone size: .
J gene: TRBJ2-7
CDR3 DNA: TGTGCCATCAGTGACTTTCTAGCCCAAGGCGAGCAGTACTTC
CDR3 protein: CAISDFLAQGEQYF

V gene: TRBV30
D gene: .
clone size: .
J gene: TRBJ2-7
CDR3 DNA: TGTGCCTGGAGTTGGCAGGGGGGGTCCTACGAGCAGTACTTC
CDR3 protein: CAWSWQGGSYEQYF

V gene: TRBV4-2
D gene: .
clone size: .
J gene: TRBJ1-5
CDR3 DNA: TGTGCCAGCAGCCAAGAATACGTCGCAGCTTATAGCAATCAGCCCCAGCATTTT
CDR3 protein: CASSQEYVAAYSNQPQHF

V gene: TRBV4-3
D gene: TRBD1
clone size: .
J gene: TRBJ1-4
CDR3 DNA: TGCGCCAGCAGCCAAGGAGTGGCGACAGGGGCTGAAAAACTGTTTTTT
CDR3 protein: CASSQGVATGAEKLFF

V gene: TRBV5-6
D gene: TRBD1
clone size: .
J gene: TRBJ1-1
CDR3 DNA: TGTGCCAGCAGCTGGGGACAGGGGTACACTGAAGCTTTCTTT
CDR3 protein: CASSWGQGYTEAFF

V gene: TRBV6-1
D gene: .
clone size: few
J gene: TRBJ1-4
CDR3 DNA: TGTGCCAGCAGTGAACAGGGGAATGAAAAACTGTTTTTT
CDR3 protein: CASSEQGNEKLFF

V gene: TRBV6-1
D gene: TRBD2
clone size: once
J gene: TRBJ2-7
CDR3 DNA: TGTGCCAGCAGTGAAGCAACTAGCGGGGGATTGGGGCAGTACTTC
CDR3 protein: CASSEATSGGLGQYF

V gene: TRBV4-1
D gene: .
clone size: .
J gene: TRBJ1-1
CDR3 DNA: TGCGCCAGCAGCCAATGGCCTTCGGCGAAGTTGGGGCGGGGGAACACTGAAGCTTTCTTT
CDR3 protein: CASSQWPSAKLGRGNTEAFF

V gene: TRBV10-3
D gene: TRBD2
clone size: few
J gene: TRBJ2-7
CDR3 DNA: TGTGCCATCGGGACTAGCGGGAGTTACGAGCAGTACTTC
CDR3 protein: CAIGTSGSYEQYF

V gene: TRBV11-3
D gene: TRBD2
clone size: few
J gene: TRBJ2-1
CDR3 DNA: TGTGCCAGCGAGCGGGGGGCTGGCTCCTACAATGAGCAGTTCTTC
CDR3 protein: CASERGAGSYNEQFF

V gene: TRBV29-1
D gene: .
clone size: .
J gene: TRBJ2-3
CDR3 DNA: TGCAGCGTCCCCGTATACACAGATACGCAGTATTTT
CDR3 protein: CSVPVYTDTQYF

V gene: TRBV5-6
D gene: .
clone size: .
J gene: TRBJ1-4
CDR3 DNA: TGTGCCAGCAGCTTGGGAGGCGGGGATAATGAAAAACTGTTTTTT
CDR3 protein: CASSLGGGDNEKLFF

V gene: TRBV29-1
D gene: .
clone size: .
J gene: TRBJ2-1
CDR3 DNA: TGCAGCTCGTGGACAGGGAGGGGGAACGGTATGTGGGAGCAGTTCTTC
CDR3 protein: CSSWTGRGNGMWEQFF

V gene: TRBV27
D gene: .
clone size: .
J gene: TRBJ1-1
CDR3 DNA: TGTGCCAGCAGTTTATCACGGGGAAAGTACACTGAAGCTTTCTTT
CDR3 protein: CASSLSRGKYTEAFF

V gene: TRBV9
D gene: .
clone size: .
J gene: TRBJ1-2
CDR3 DNA: TGTGCCAGCAGCGTAGCTACAGGGCAGTCCGGGGGCTACACCTTC
CDR3 protein: CASSVATGQSGGYTF

V gene: TRBV6-4
D gene: TRBD2
clone size: .
J gene: TRBJ2-7
CDR3 DNA: TGTGCCAGCAGTGGCAAGCGGGGGGGCTACGAGCAGTACTTC
CDR3 protein: CASSGKRGGYEQYF